These 18 T cell receptor beta chains originate from one sample sequenced in a study of blood T cell repertoires in COVID-19. This table comes from immunoSEQ multiplex PCR, and its TCRdb copy is limited to in-frame clones, with some not included. The sample comprises roughly 350,000 clones, approximately 89% of which are singletons, and more than 3% rests with the top ten. The sequencing input was peripheral blood. These receptors all come from a woman aged 18-29 years who had recovered from COVID-19.

The V call is TRBV9, the J call TRBJ1-1; a weak D match, TRBD1 (5 bases). V was cut by 3 bases and J by 6 bases, with 12 bases left in between. The V gene's germline CDR1 is SGDLS and CDR2 YYNGEE. The CDR3 spans 13 residues. The CDR3 is CASSEGRGAEAFF. CDR3 coding DNA: TGTGCCAGCAGCGAGGGTCGGGGGGCTGAAGCTTTCTTT.

The chain couples TRBV21-1 to TRBJ2-1; TRBD2 is taken as the D call from the table, unchecked against the DNA. TRBV21-1 constitutes a pseudogene. This CDR3 region has 15 residues. The CDR3 bases are TGTGCCAGCCGAACGCGGACTACCGATTACAATGAGCAGTTCTTC. Residues: CASRTRTTDYNEQFF.

V gene TRBV4-3 combines with J gene TRBJ1-1; 7 nucleotides agree with TRBD1. The V segment lost 4 bases and the J segment 2 bases; nucleotides outside the gene matches: 4. Germline CDR1 reads LGHNA; CDR2 reads YSLEER. The CDR3 is 14 residues long. CDR3 sequence (DNA): TGCGCCAGCAGCCCGAGACAGGGAAACACTGAAGCTTTCTTT. This encodes CASSPRQGNTEAFF.

The CDR3 nucleotides read TGCAGTGCTAGTGGGCTAGCGGAGACCCAGTACTTC. Translating gives CSASGLAETQYF. This chain joins TRBV20-1 and TRBJ2-5; TRBD2 might be the D (6 bases). CDR3 length: 12 amino acids. V gave up 3 bases and J gave up 5 bases, with 10 bases separating them. CDR1 DFQATT and CDR2 SNEGSKA come from the germline V gene (reference sequence).

The chain links TRBV11-2 to TRBJ1-2; D not resolved. V was pared by 5 bases and J by 6 bases, with 13 bases between. From germline, CDR1 is SGHAT and CDR2 FQNNGV. The CDR3 is 13 residues long. CDR3 in DNA: TGTGCCAGCAGCCAGCTACGAGGAGATGGCTACACCTTC. Translated, it gives CASSQLRGDGYTF.

This chain uses TRBV12-5 with TRBJ1-1, with unresolved D. V was trimmed by 5 bases and J by 8 bases, leaving 3 bases between them. Per germline, CDR1 LGHNT and CDR2 FRNRAP. There are 9 residues in the CDR3. As DNA, the CDR3 is TGTGCTAGTGGTCTCGAAGCTTTCTTT. Its translation is CASGLEAFF. Using reference TRBV12-5 and TRBJ1-1 for the parts outside the CDR3, the full variable domain is DARVTQTPRHKVTEMGQEVTMRCQPILGHNTVFWYRQTMMQGLELLAYFRNRAPLDDSGMPKDRFSAEMPDATLATLKIQPSEPRDSAVYFCASGLEAFFGQGTRLTVV.

The chain is built from TRBV4-3 and TRBJ1-1; 11 bases align to TRBD1. The CDR3 length is 17 residues. Trimming at V came to 4 bases and at J to 0 bases, leaving 7 bases not matched to a gene. Germline CDR1 LGHNA, CDR2 YSLEER. The CDR3 DNA is TGCGCCAGCAGCCGCACCGGGACAGGGGGGGTGAACACTGAAGCTTTCTTT. Translated, it gives CASSRTGTGGVNTEAFF.

V gene TRBV10-2 combines with J gene TRBJ1-1; 9 bases match TRBD1. V gave up 2 bases and J gave up 1 base; unmatched junction bases: 5. Germline loops: CDR1 WSHSY, CDR2 SAAADI. The CDR3 runs 16 residues. The CDR3: CASSETRQGGNTEAFF. The CDR3, as DNA: TGCGCCAGCAGTGAGACGAGACAGGGGGGGAACACTGAAGCTTTCTTT.

The chain uses TRBV7-2 and TRBJ2-1, with D possibly being TRBD2 (5 bases). Germline values: CDR1 SGHTA, CDR2 FQGNSA. V was trimmed by 5 bases and J by 5 bases, leaving 19 bases between them. This CDR3 contains 16 residues. CDR3 in DNA: TGTGCCAGCAGCCAACGAGGGCGGAGGACGGACAATGAGCAGTTCTTC. It yields the protein CASSQRGRRTDNEQFF.

The V and J genes are TRBV6-5 and TRBJ2-3; 11 bases are a match to TRBD2. Trimming took 7 bases from V and 4 from J; bases not matched to a gene: 4. Germline lookup yields CDR1 MNHEY and CDR2 SVGAGI. The CDR3 has 14 amino acids. The CDR3 sequence is CASKTSGSSDTQYF. In DNA form, the CDR3 reads TGTGCCAGCAAAACTAGCGGGAGTTCAGATACGCAGTATTTT.

The chain recombines TRBV6-5 with TRBJ2-7, with D perhaps TRBD1 (5 bases). V was shortened by 6 bases and J by 3 bases, with 12 bases between the two germline ends. Per germline, CDR1 MNHEY and CDR2 SVGAGI. The CDR3 extends over 13 amino acids. The CDR3 DNA sequence: TGTGCCAGCAGGTGGGGCCCAGACTACGAGCAGTACGTC. Protein: CASRWGPDYEQYV.

The chain uses TRBV9 and TRBJ2-1; 9 bases match TRBD2. V was pared by 0 bases and J by 9 bases, with 13 bases of the junction left unmatched. The CDR3 totals 17 residues. CDR1 is SGDLS, CDR2 YYNGEE, per germline. The CDR3 DNA follows: TGTGCCAGCAGCGTAGCAAAAGAAGGACTAGCGCAACGTGAGCAGTTCTTC. Translating gives CASSVAKEGLAQREQFF.

The chain's CDR3 is CASSLTGMNTEAFF. The CDR3 DNA reads as TGTGCCAGCAGCTTAACGGGGATGAACACTGAAGCTTTCTTT. This rearrangement joins TRBV7-9 to TRBJ1-1; D unclear. CDR1 is SEHNR and CDR2 is FQNEAQ in the germline V gene (reference sequence). V was pared by 2 bases and J by 0 bases, with 7 bases between. This CDR3 has 14 amino acids. The whole variable domain, filled in from reference TRBV7-9 and TRBJ1-1, reads DTGVSQNPRHKITKRGQNVTFRCDPISEHNRLYWYRQTLGQGPEFLTYFQNEAQLEKSRLLSDRFSAERPKGSFSTLEIQRTEQGDSAMYLCASSLTGMNTEAFFGQGTRLTVV.

The gene calls are TRBV12-3 or TRBV12-4 and TRBJ2-3; D is uncertain. V lost 4 bases and J 3 bases, leaving 5 bases between the germline ends. The CDR3 covers 12 residues. This CDR3 reads CASSSVTDTQYF. CDR3 sequence (DNA): TGTGCCAGCAGTTCCGTTACAGATACGCAGTATTTT.

The rearrangement uses TRBV3-1 (or the pseudogene TRBV3-2) and TRBJ2-4, with 7 bases identical to TRBD2. CDR1 LGHDT and CDR2 YNNKEL come from the germline V gene (reference sequence). Trimming took 0 bases from V and 0 from J; bases not matched to a gene: 5. The CDR3 has 17 residues. The CDR3 sequence is CASSQETRGRAKNIQYF. Written as DNA, the CDR3 is TGTGCCAGCAGCCAAGAAACGCGCGGGAGAGCCAAAAACATTCAGTACTTC.

The rearrangement joins TRBV4-3 to TRBJ2-5; weak D call: TRBD1 (5 bases). V was pared by 0 bases and J by 5 bases, with 13 bases between. CDR3 length: 15 amino acids. Germline V lookup: CDR1 LGHNA, CDR2 YSLEER. Written as DNA, the CDR3 is TGCGCCAGCAGCCAAGAATTCAGGGTGGGTGAGACCCAGTACTTC. Protein sequence: CASSQEFRVGETQYF.

V is TRBV6-6 and J is TRBJ2-5; 9 positions match TRBD2. The CDR3 is 16 amino acids. CDR1 is MNHNY, CDR2 SVGAGI, per germline (reference sequence). V was pared by 1 base and J by 4 bases, with 7 bases of the junction left unmatched. CDR3 nucleotide sequence: TGTGCCAGCAGTTACTTAGGGTTTAGCGGGAGAGAGACCCAGTACTTC. The encoded protein is CASSYLGFSGRETQYF.

The chain employs TRBV2 and TRBJ1-1, with 7 bases that match TRBD1. With 5 bases clipped from V and 6 bases from J, the junction kept 15 bases outside the gene matches. CDR1 and CDR2 from the germline V gene are SNHLY and FYNNEI. The CDR3 extends over 16 amino acids. Here the CDR3 reads CASSSRTGTGNAEAFF. In DNA, the CDR3 is TGTGCCAGCAGTTCTCGGACAGGCACCGGTAACGCTGAAGCTTTCTTT.